This T cell receptor (beta chain) was retrieved from a study of graft-versus-host responses after intestinal transplantation (dated by TCRdb to 2020 to 2022). With respect to the entire study: The transplants that recipients received were multivisceral, liver-intestinal, or isolated intestinal. The cohort enrolled 24 intestinal transplant recipients, one of whom was a retransplant, and 3 patients without pretransplant specimens were excluded. Graft-versus-host and host-versus-graft alloreactive T cell clones were tracked in the graft, circulation and bone marrow after intestinal transplantation using bulk TCR-beta CDR3 sequencing. Alloreactive clones were identified by sequencing pre-transplant mixed lymphocyte reaction products and comparing them with unstimulated pre-transplant donor and recipient T cells. Donor T cell macrochimerism was defined as a peak of at least 4% donor T cells among recipient peripheral blood mononuclear cells. All recipients received anti-thymocyte globulin induction followed by maintenance tacrolimus and steroids for around 3 years. Samples from a few later patients were sequenced in-house on an Illumina MiSeq with MiXCR processing rather than by the commercial service.

Note on this clone: What this receptor recognizes is not known. Base-call qualities are not available, and no considerably larger clone is one nucleotide away.

The germline V and J ends show losses of 5 bases and 9 bases respectively, and no gene match explains 10 bases of the junction. As encoded in the germline V gene, CDR1 is SGHVS while CDR2 is FNYEAQ. The CDR3 numbers 14 residues from cysteine through phenylalanine. The read is trimmed to its CDR3 DNA, 42 bases read in frame from base 1. Preparation of the library involved the immunoSEQ multiplex PCR assay. For most patients, genomic DNA was isolated with the Qiagen DNeasy Blood and Tissue Kit and shipped frozen to Adaptive Biotechnologies for TCR sequencing. For most patients, genomic DNA was subjected to high-throughput TCR-beta CDR3 sequencing by Adaptive Biotechnologies. Turning to the authors' computational methods: TCR sequencing data were retrieved from Adaptive's ImmunoSEQ software for 15 to 20 patients, whereas a few other patients were processed with MiXCR and VDJtools. CD4 versus CD8 sorting errors were corrected by removing sequences found in both subsets at a frequency ratio below 5:1. CDR3 nucleotide sequences shared by donor and recipient were removed because the origin of these sequences could not be assigned. Alloreactive clones required at least 2-fold expansion over unstimulated cells and minimum CFSE-low frequency of 0.002% (template counts) or 0.001% (read counts). A clone was considered mappable if detected in the sequenced pre-transplant spleen, lymph node, or MLR CFSE-low populations of the donor or recipient. Cumulative frequency of alloreactive clones was calculated as a percentage of all sequences weighted by copy number. Held by TCRdb, this immuneACCESS table contains in-frame sequences only and omits some clones. Under half of the omission traces to an unresolved V gene where checked; the cause of the rest is unknown. The V and J calls and clone size come from that table; D and trimming were worked out from the DNA. The sample table holds about 70,000 clones, of which 90% were seen once. Less than 5% of the sample is taken by the ten largest.

Reading the label with the study, this specimen's time point is: cells obtained before transplantation from donor or recipient. CD3+CD4+ and CD3+CD8+ populations were FACS-sorted from unstimulated pre-transplant donor and recipient cells taken from spleen or lymph nodes. Beyond this particular receptor, the publication reports: Peak levels of circulating GvH clones were associated with declines in HvG clones early after transplant. High GvH to HvG T cell clonal ratios were observed in the allografts of patients with donor T cell macrochimerism. GvH clones were detected in recipient bone marrow, and some appeared earlier in ileal mucosa or blood, consistent with an intestinal mucosal origin. Conclusions were limited by the relatively low number and heterogeneity of intestinal transplant patients.

This receptor was identified in a human donor who was the organ donor for an intestinal transplant. Recombination joined TRBV7-6 with TRBJ1-5; a stretch of 7 junction bases matches TRBD1. This material consisted of unstimulated CD8+ T cells sorted from spleen or lymph node cells, taken before transplant. The encoded CDR3 is CASSQSTGDSPQHF. The bases read TGTGCCAGCAGCCAGTCTACAGGGGACTCGCCCCAGCATTTT.